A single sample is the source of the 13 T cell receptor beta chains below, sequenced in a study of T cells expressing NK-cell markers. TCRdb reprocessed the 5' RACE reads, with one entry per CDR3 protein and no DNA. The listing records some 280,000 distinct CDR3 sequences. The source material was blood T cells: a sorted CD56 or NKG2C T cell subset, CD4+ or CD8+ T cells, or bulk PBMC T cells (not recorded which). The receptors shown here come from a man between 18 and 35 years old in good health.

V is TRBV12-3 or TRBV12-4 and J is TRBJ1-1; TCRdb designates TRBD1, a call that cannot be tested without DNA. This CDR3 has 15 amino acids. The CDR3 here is CASGQGGSTDTEAFF.

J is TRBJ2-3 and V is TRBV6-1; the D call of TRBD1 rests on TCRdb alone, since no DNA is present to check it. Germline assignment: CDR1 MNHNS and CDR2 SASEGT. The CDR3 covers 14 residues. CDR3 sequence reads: CASTPDRVTDTQYF.

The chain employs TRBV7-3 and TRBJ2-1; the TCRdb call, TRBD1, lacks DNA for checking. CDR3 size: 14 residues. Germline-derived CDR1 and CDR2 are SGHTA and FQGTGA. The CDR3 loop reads CASSLGKGRSVQFF.

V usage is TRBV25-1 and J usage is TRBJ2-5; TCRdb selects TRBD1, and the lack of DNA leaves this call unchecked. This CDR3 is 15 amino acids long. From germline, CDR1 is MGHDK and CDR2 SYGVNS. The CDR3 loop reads CASRDSRVPGETQYF. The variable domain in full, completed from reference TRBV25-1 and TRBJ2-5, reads EADIYQTPRYLVIGTGKKITLECSQTMGHDKMYWYQQDPGMELHLIHYSYGVNSTEKGDLSSESTVSRIRTEHFPLTLESARPSHTSQYLCASRDSRVPGETQYFGPGTRLLVL.

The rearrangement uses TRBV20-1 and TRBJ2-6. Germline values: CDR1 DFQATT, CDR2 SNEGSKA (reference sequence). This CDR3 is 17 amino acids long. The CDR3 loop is CSARAPVTRSGANVLTF.

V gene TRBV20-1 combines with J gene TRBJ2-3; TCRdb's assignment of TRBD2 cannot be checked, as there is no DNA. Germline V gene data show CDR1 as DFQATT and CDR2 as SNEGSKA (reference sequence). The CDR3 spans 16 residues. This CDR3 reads CSARPLADGVPDTQYF.

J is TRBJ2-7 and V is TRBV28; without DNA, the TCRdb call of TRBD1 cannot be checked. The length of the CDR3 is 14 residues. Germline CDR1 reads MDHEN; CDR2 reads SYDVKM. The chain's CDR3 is CASSTGTGGYEQYF.

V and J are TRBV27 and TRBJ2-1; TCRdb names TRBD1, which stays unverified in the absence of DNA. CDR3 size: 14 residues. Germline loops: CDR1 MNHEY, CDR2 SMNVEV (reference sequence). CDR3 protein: CASSYLSGGDEQFF.

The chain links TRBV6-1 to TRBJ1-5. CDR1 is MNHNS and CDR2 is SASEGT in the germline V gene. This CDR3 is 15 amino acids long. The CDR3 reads CASSPTQGRGQPQHF.

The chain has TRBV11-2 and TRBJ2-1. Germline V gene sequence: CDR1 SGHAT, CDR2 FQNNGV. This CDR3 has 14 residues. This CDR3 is CASSPLKAKHEQFF.

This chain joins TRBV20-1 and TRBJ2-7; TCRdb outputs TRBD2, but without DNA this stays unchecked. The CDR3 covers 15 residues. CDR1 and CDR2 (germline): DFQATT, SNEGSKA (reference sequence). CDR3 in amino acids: CSARPGLAETYEQYF.

CDR3 amino acids: CASSRDTQSYEQYF. The chain couples TRBV7-2 to TRBJ2-7; there is no DNA to check the TCRdb D call of TRBD1. This CDR3 comprises 14 residues. CDR1 is SGHTA, CDR2 FQGNSA, per germline.

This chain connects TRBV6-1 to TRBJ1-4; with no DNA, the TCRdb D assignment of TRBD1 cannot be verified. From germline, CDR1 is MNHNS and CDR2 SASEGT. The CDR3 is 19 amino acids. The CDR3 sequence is CASSDFLGTETATNEKLFF.